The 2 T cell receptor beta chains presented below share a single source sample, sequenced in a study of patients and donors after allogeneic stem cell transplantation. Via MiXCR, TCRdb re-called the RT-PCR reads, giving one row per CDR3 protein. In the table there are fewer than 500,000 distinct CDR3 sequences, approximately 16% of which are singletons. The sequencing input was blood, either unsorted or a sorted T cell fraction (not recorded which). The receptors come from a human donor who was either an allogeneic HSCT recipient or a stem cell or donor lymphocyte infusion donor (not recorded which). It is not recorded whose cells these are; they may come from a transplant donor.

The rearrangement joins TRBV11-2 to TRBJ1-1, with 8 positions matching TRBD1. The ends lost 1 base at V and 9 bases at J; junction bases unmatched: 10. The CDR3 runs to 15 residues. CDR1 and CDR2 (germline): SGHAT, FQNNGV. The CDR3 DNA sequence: TGTGCCAGCAGCTTAGTGACCCGACAGGGGAGAAAAGCTTTCTTT. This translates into CASSLVTRQGRKAFF. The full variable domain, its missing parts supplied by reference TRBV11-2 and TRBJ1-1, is EAGVAQSPRYKIIEKRQSVAFWCNPISGHATLYWYQQILGQGPKLLIQFQNNGVVDDSQLPKDRFSAERLKGVDSTLKIQPAKLEDSAVYLCASSLVTRQGRKAFFGQGTRLTVV.

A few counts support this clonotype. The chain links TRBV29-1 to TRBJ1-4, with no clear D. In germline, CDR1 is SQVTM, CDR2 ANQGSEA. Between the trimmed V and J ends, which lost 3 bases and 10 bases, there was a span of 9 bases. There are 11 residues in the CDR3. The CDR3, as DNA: TGCAGCGTTGAGCGAGTTGGAAAACTGTTTTTT. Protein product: CSVERVGKLFF. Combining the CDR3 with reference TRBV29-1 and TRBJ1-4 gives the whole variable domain SAVISQKPSRDICQRGTSLTIQCQVDSQVTMMFWYRQQPGQSLTLIATANQGSEATYESGFVIDKFPISRPNLTFSTLTVSNMSPEDSSIYLCSVERVGKLFFGSGTQLSVL.